The rows below give T cell receptor beta chains drawn from one sample of a study of regulatory T cells in long-lasting Graves disease. MiXCR, run by TCRdb on the multiplex PCR reads, gives a single entry per CDR3 protein. This table has roughly 250,000 distinct CDR3 sequences, about 17% appearing once. Separately, the same data were catalogued under a study of T cells in Graves' hyperthyroidism and ophthalmopathy.

The sequenced sample was peripheral blood mononuclear cells (PBMCs), obtained at new diagnosis, from a patient treated with antithyroid drugs. The source of these receptors is a woman aged 25 to 39 with Graves disease. Both conserved end residues are trimmed from each CDR3. The D gene is left open where the match is weak. Some rows mark clone size as missing; the rest say once, few, many or name a class of expanded clone.

D: -; J: TRBJ2-5; V: TRBV7-7; size: many; CDR3: ASSLGVEETQY
D: TRBD2; J: -; V: TRBV5-1; size: many; CDR3: ASSGGTSGGANEQF
D: TRBD1; J: TRBJ1-2; V: TRBV4-1; size: many; CDR3: ASSQDDRGWYGYT
D: -; J: TRBJ2-7; V: TRBV10-2; size: -; CDR3: ASSGHPNYEQY
D: -; J: TRBJ1-2; V: TRBV4-2; size: -; CDR3: ASSRRFGKKGYGYT
D: -; J: TRBJ1-2; V: TRBV7-2; size: many; CDR3: ASSQYSYGYT
D: TRBD2; J: TRBJ2-3; V: TRBV20-1; size: few; CDR3: SASGGGGVTDTQY
D: TRBD2; J: TRBJ2-7; V: TRBV7-2; size: few; CDR3: ASSWTSGGVPYEQY
D: -; J: TRBJ2-1; V: TRBV5-8; size: many; CDR3: ASSPGTGSSYNEQF
D: TRBD1; J: TRBJ1-3; V: TRBV3-1; size: many; CDR3: ASRPRTGMDGNTIY
D: -; J: TRBJ1-4; V: TRBV2; size: many; CDR3: ASSAESEKLF
D: TRBD1; J: TRBJ1-1; V: TRBV3-1; size: many; CDR3: ASSPQRGLGTEAF
D: -; J: TRBJ2-7; V: TRBV15; size: many; CDR3: ATSRTGSLHEQY
D: -; J: TRBJ1-2; V: TRBV27; size: many; CDR3: ASSLGQQYGYT
D: TRBD1; J: TRBJ1-1; V: TRBV15; size: -; CDR3: ATSYDRVNTEAF
D: TRBD2; J: TRBJ2-1; V: TRBV7-6; size: -; CDR3: ASSRLAGVFGEQF
D: TRBD2; J: TRBJ2-7; V: TRBV20-1; size: many; CDR3: SARFGGALSYEQY
D: -; J: TRBJ1-2; V: TRBV6-2/TRBV6-3; size: many; CDR3: ASSQLRGANYGYT
D: -; J: TRBJ1-2; V: TRBV12-3/TRBV12-4; size: many; CDR3: ASSLRAGVDGYT
D: -; J: TRBJ2-2; V: TRBV7-2; size: few; CDR3: ASSLNTGGLF
D: -; J: TRBJ2-3; V: TRBV4-1; size: many; CDR3: ASSQDRAGIMDTQY
D: -; J: TRBJ1-4; V: TRBV6-1; size: many; CDR3: ASSRQPTDEKLF
D: -; J: TRBJ1-4; V: TRBV6-5; size: many; CDR3: ASSLRGVGNEKLF
D: TRBD2; J: TRBJ2-5; V: TRBV4-2; size: few; CDR3: ASSHPNPWGLALPGETQY
D: TRBD1; J: TRBJ1-3; V: TRBV5-5; size: many; CDR3: ASTWTGSSGNTIY
D: TRBD2; J: TRBJ2-1; V: TRBV5-6; size: many; CDR3: ASSSGGAMNEQF
D: TRBD1; J: TRBJ2-7; V: TRBV6-1; size: few; CDR3: ASKVGTGTYEQY
D: TRBD2; J: TRBJ2-7; V: TRBV11-2; size: many; CDR3: ASSPIGLAGDRSYEQY
D: TRBD1; J: TRBJ2-1; V: TRBV10-3; size: many; CDR3: AISELWDRDDEQF
D: TRBD1; J: TRBJ2-4; V: TRBV11-2; size: -; CDR3: ASSPAYRGQGKNLAKNIQY
D: -; J: TRBJ1-2; V: TRBV6-1; size: many; CDR3: ASRQLQGFGGYT
D: TRBD2; J: TRBJ2-3; V: TRBV20-1; size: many; CDR3: SARQLAGVGGTQY
D: TRBD2; J: TRBJ2-7; V: TRBV12-3/TRBV12-4; size: many; CDR3: ASSMTSATSYEQY
D: -; J: TRBJ1-2; V: TRBV12-3/TRBV12-4; size: many; CDR3: ASSPSNYGYT
D: TRBD1; J: TRBJ1-2; V: TRBV6-4; size: -; CDR3: ASSDSRTGDGYT
D: -; J: TRBJ2-2; V: TRBV12-3/TRBV12-4; size: many; CDR3: ASSHTGPNTGELF